Below are 20 T cell receptor beta chains sequenced from a single sample in a study of OX40 agonist ivuxolimab in advanced cancers. Libraries were constructed by the immunoSEQ multiplex PCR assay. TCRdb took over this immuneACCESS table, retaining in-frame rearrangements with V and J assigned. Such tables are incomplete; in checked studies, under half of the missing clones stem from an unresolved V gene, and the remainder is unexplained. This sample is represented by roughly 120,000 clones; approximately 89% of them were singletons. The top ten hold about 0.25% of the sample. Sequences were derived from CD4+ or CD8+ T cells sorted from blood, sampled in a trial of the OX40 agonist ivuxolimab. These receptors came from an adult with an advanced solid tumor such as melanoma, head and neck, liver or kidney cancer.

This rearrangement joins TRBV7-2 to TRBJ2-3, with a tentative D call TRBD1 (6 bases). Per the germline V gene, CDR1 is SGHTA and CDR2 is FQGNSA. The CDR3 spans 14 residues. Trimming took off 3 bases at V and 2 bases at J, with 9 bases between the two ends. The CDR3 protein is CASSFQGYTDTQYF. CDR3 sequence (DNA): TGTGCCAGCAGCTTTCAGGGGTACACAGATACGCAGTATTTT.

This chain links TRBV5-4 with TRBJ1-6; TRBD1 agrees at 8 bases. Germline-derived CDR1 and CDR2 are SGHNT and YYREEE (reference sequence). This CDR3 comprises 14 residues. Trimming at V came to 4 bases and at J to 7 bases, leaving 4 bases not matched to a gene. The DNA for the CDR3 is TGTGCCAGCAGCCAGGGACAGGACAATTCACCCCTCCACTTT. Protein sequence: CASSQGQDNSPLHF.

The chain has TRBV9 and TRBJ1-6; D is ambiguous. The CDR3 sequence is 12 residues long. V gave up 1 base and J gave up 14 bases, with 10 bases separating them. Germline lookup yields CDR1 SGDLS and CDR2 YYNGEE. The CDR3 sequence: CASSVPSTTLHF. As DNA, the CDR3 is TGTGCCAGCAGCGTACCCTCAACCACCCTCCACTTT.

V is TRBV7-2 and J is TRBJ1-6; tentative D call: TRBD1 (6 bases). The CDR3 has 16 amino acids. Trimming cost V 5 bases and J 6 bases, with 17 bases left between them. Germline loops: CDR1 SGHTA, CDR2 FQGNSA. The CDR3 loop is CASSRSGQIINSPLHF. The CDR3 coding sequence is TGTGCCAGCAGCCGTAGCGGACAGATCATTAATTCACCCCTCCACTTT.

The CDR3 sequence is CASSLRLAGQETQYF. CDR3 nucleotides: TGTGCCAGCAGCTTAAGACTAGCGGGACAAGAGACCCAGTACTTC. This sequence joins TRBV5-6 and TRBJ2-5, with 11 bases identical to TRBD2. The ends lost 2 bases at V and 2 bases at J; junction bases unmatched: 2. Germline V gene lookup returns CDR1 SGHDT and CDR2 YYEEEE. CDR3 size: 15 residues.

The J gene is TRBJ2-1, the V gene TRBV7-2; perhaps TRBD2 as D (5 bases). The CDR3 spans 17 residues. Germline values: CDR1 SGHTA, CDR2 FQGNSA. V was trimmed by 5 bases and J by 9 bases, leaving 26 bases between them. CDR3 region: CASSPRTDFSGRSEQFF. DNA for the CDR3: TGTGCCAGCAGCCCACGGACGGACTTCTCTGGCCGGAGTGAGCAGTTCTTC.

This chain joins TRBV4-1 and TRBJ2-5; 14 positions agree with TRBD2. The CDR3 extends over 15 amino acids. V lost 0 bases and J lost 10; bases outside the gene matches: 4. CDR1 and CDR2 (germline): MGHRA, YSYEKL. CDR3: CASSQESTSGRGQYF. CDR3 bases: TGCGCCAGCAGCCAAGAGTCGACTAGCGGGAGGGGCCAGTACTTC.

The chain employs TRBV9 and TRBJ2-2; D is perhaps TRBD1 (5 bases). CDR3 length equals 16 residues. CDR1 is SGDLS and CDR2 is YYNGEE in the germline V gene. V dropped 0 bases and J dropped 1 base, with 10 bases sitting between them. In DNA form, the CDR3 reads TGTGCCAGCAGCGTAGAGGTAGGGGAGAACACCGGGGAGCTGTTTTTT. This gives the protein CASSVEVGENTGELFF.

This clone came up a few times. CDR3 sequence: CASSPGNRDKAGYTF. In nucleotides, the CDR3 is TGTGCCAGCAGCCCTGGCAACCGGGACAAAGCTGGCTACACCTTC. The chain couples TRBV28 to TRBJ1-2, with D possibly TRBD1 on 6 matching bases. The CDR3 consists of 15 residues. Germline V gives CDR1 MDHEN, CDR2 SYDVKM. V lost 6 bases to trimming and J lost 7 bases, with 21 bases between them.

This chain connects TRBV4-3 to TRBJ2-3; D call uncertain. Trimming stripped 0 bases from V and 2 bases from J, with 9 bases between. The germline V gene encodes CDR1 LGHNA and CDR2 YSLEER. This CDR3 is built from 15 residues. The CDR3 DNA reads as TGCGCCAGCAGCCAAGATTGGCGGTTCACAGATACGCAGTATTTT. Protein sequence: CASSQDWRFTDTQYF.

The chain carries TRBV19 and TRBJ2-3, with D hard to call. The CDR3 is 15 residues long. The germline V and J ends were trimmed by 5 bases and 4 bases, with 16 bases remaining between them. The V gene's germline CDR1 is LNHDA and CDR2 SQIVND (reference sequence). The CDR3 nucleotides read TGTGCCAGTAGTCCAATGGGTCCGGGCCCAGATACGCAGTATTTT. Protein sequence: CASSPMGPGPDTQYF. Together with reference TRBV19 and TRBJ2-3, the CDR3 gives the full variable domain: DGGITQSPKYLFRKEGQNVTLSCEQNLNHDAMYWYRQDPGQGLRLIYYSQIVNDFQKGDIAEGYSVSREKKESFPLTVTSAQKNPTAFYLCASSPMGPGPDTQYFGPGTRLTVL.

This clone was seen only a few times. The chain couples TRBV5-4 to TRBJ1-2; tentatively, D is TRBD1 (5 bases). With 2 bases removed from V and 2 bases from J, the gap between germline ends came to 13 bases. CDR1 and CDR2 (germline): SGHNT, YYREEE (reference sequence). The CDR3 covers 15 residues. The CDR3 coding sequence is TGTGCCAGCAGCTTTGGTGGGGGTAAGAACTATGGCTACACCTTC. Protein product: CASSFGGGKNYGYTF.

This clone appeared a few times. The rearrangement uses TRBV19 and TRBJ2-2; 9 nucleotides line up with TRBD2. Losses at the gene ends were 6 bases for V and 4 bases for J; bases not matched to a gene: 6. This CDR3 spans 15 amino acids. Germline V CDR1 and CDR2: LNHDA, SQIVND (reference sequence). This chain's CDR3 is CASSGGGAPTGELFF. The DNA for the CDR3 is TGTGCCAGTAGCGGCGGGGGGGCCCCCACCGGGGAGCTGTTTTTT.

The chain links TRBV5-1 to TRBJ2-2; D uncertain. V was pared by 0 bases and J by 4 bases, with 7 bases between. Germline V gene data show CDR1 as SGHRS and CDR2 as YFSETQ. The CDR3 covers 14 residues. The CDR3 loop is CASSLDETTGELFF. CDR3 nucleotides: TGCGCCAGCAGCTTGGATGAGACCACCGGGGAGCTGTTTTTT.

V and J are TRBV27 and TRBJ2-7; 10 bases map to TRBD1. The V gene's germline CDR1 is MNHEY and CDR2 SMNVEV (reference sequence). This CDR3 has 14 amino acids. The V and J ends lost 6 bases and 4 bases, in that order; junction bases with no gene match: 6. CDR3 sequence: CASRWGQGIYEQYF. CDR3 DNA sequence: TGTGCCAGCAGGTGGGGACAGGGGATATACGAGCAGTACTTC.

The V and J genes are TRBV19 and TRBJ2-7; 8 nucleotides match TRBD1. With 5 bases clipped from V and 2 bases from J, the junction kept 5 bases outside the gene matches. CDR1 and CDR2 (germline): LNHDA, SQIVND (reference sequence). There are 14 residues in the CDR3. The CDR3 DNA is TGTGCCAGTAGTCCAAGGACAGGGACCTACGAGCAGTACTTC. As protein: CASSPRTGTYEQYF.

This chain connects TRBV5-1 to TRBJ2-1, with D perhaps matching TRBD2 (6 bases). The CDR3 spans 16 residues. CDR1 is SGHRS, CDR2 YFSETQ, per germline. Trimming removed 4 bases at V and 0 bases at J, with 14 bases between. This CDR3 reads CASSPWDSYSYNEQFF. In DNA form, the CDR3 reads TGCGCCAGCAGCCCCTGGGACTCTTACTCCTACAATGAGCAGTTCTTC.

This chain links TRBV7-2 with TRBJ2-7, with 14 nucleotides matching TRBD2. From germline, CDR1 is SGHTA and CDR2 FQGNSA. This CDR3 region has 15 residues. V gave up 5 bases and J gave up 7 bases; unmatched junction bases: 7. In DNA form, the CDR3 reads TGTGCCAGCAGCGCCCGGACTAGCGGGGGGATTGAGCAGTACTTC. Its protein is CASSARTSGGIEQYF.

The CDR3 DNA sequence: TGTGCCAGCAGTTTTACCCTTATCGAGCCGGGGCCCTCACCCCTCCACTTT. Its protein is CASSFTLIEPGPSPLHF. The chain is built from TRBV27 and TRBJ1-6; possibly TRBD1 for D (5 bases). The CDR3 totals 17 residues. Germline V gene data show CDR1 as MNHEY and CDR2 as SMNVEV (reference sequence). The V gene lost 3 bases and the J gene lost 10 bases, with 22 bases spanning the gap.

The chain employs TRBV18 and TRBJ1-1; D gene ambiguous. Germline V gives CDR1 KGHSH, CDR2 LQKENI. V gave up 0 bases and J gave up 2 bases, with 4 bases separating them. This CDR3 contains 13 residues. The CDR3 sequence: CASSPPVNTEAFF. The CDR3, as DNA: TGTGCCAGCTCACCACCGGTCAACACTGAAGCTTTCTTT.